This T cell receptor (beta chain) was sequenced for a study of blood T cell repertoires in COVID-19. The overall study: Material from acute and convalescent COVID-19 was sourced from the United States, Italy and Spain. From T cells, B-cell-depleted T cells, or PBMCs came the material, which was cDNA or gDNA.

Authors' processing steps: Researchers report that nucleated cell counts were estimated from reference gene primer amplification. TCRdb's table, derived via immunoSEQ multiplex PCR, lists solely in-frame clones and lacks some. V and J calls and clone size follow that table, whereas D and trimming were derived from the DNA. The sample carries around 72,000 clones, around 90% recorded once. In germline, CDR1 is SQVTM, CDR2 ANQGSEA. CDR3 length: 12 amino acids. Trimming left V 5 bases short and J 6 bases short, with 13 bases between. The sample comprised peripheral blood. The chain links TRBV29-1 to TRBJ1-1, with D possibly TRBD1 on 5 matching bases. This clonotype originated in a man in his fifties with acute or convalescent COVID-19. As DNA, the CDR3 is TGCAGCGTTCTGCAGGGATGGTCTGAAGCTTTCTTT. Its protein product is CSVLQGWSEAFF.